These T cell receptor beta chains were read from a single sample in a study of molecular identifiers for immune sequencing clone quantification. TCRdb redid the calling of the PCR reads with MiXCR, one entry per CDR3 protein. Here the sample spans more than 450,000 distinct CDR3 sequences, less than 30% being singletons. Specimen: naive CD8+ T cells from blood, with Jurkat cell RNA spiked in. The source of these receptors is a human donor in good health. Some libraries in this study had Jurkat cell RNA spiked in. The CDR3 runs from the conserved cysteine through the conserved F or W. The order of the fields is J gene, clone size, D gene, V gene, CDR3 protein, CDR3 DNA. A D gene is named only where the DNA matches it firmly. Not every row has a clone size; where given, it reads once, few, many or a size class.

>TRBJ2-7|-|TRBD2|TRBV4-2
CASSQERTSGIYEQYF
TGTGCCAGCAGCCAAGAGAGGACTAGCGGGATATACGAGCAGTACTTC
>TRBJ2-7|many|-|TRBV2
CASDKIPSF
TGTGCCAGCGATAAAATCCCTTCCTTC
>TRBJ2-5|once|TRBD1|TRBV19
CASSSGQGGEAQYF
TGTGCCAGTAGTAGCGGACAGGGGGGAGAGGCCCAGTACTTC
>TRBJ2-5|-|-|TRBV7-7
CASSSRTEETQYF
TGTGCCAGCAGCTCAAGGACTGAGGAGACCCAGTACTTC
>TRBJ2-3|-|-|TRBV4-3
CASSQDWRGTDTQYF
TGCGCCAGCAGCCAAGATTGGAGGGGCACAGATACGCAGTATTTT
>TRBJ2-2|few|-|TRBV28
CASVPGPNTGELFF
TGTGCCAGCGTTCCGGGTCCGAACACCGGGGAGCTGTTTTTT
>TRBJ2-3|many|TRBD2|TRBV20-1
CSARDSGRADTQYF
TGCAGTGCTAGGGATAGCGGGAGGGCAGATACGCAGTATTTT
>TRBJ2-7|few|-|TRBV7-9
CASSSVITPYEQYF
TGTGCCAGCAGCTCAGTTATCACCCCTTACGAGCAGTACTTC
>TRBJ2-2|-|-|TRBV25-1
CASSGPTDTGELFF
TGTGCCAGCAGTGGCCCGACGGACACCGGGGAGCTGTTTTTT
>TRBJ2-1|few|-|TRBV7-9
CASGVEQFF
TGTGCCAGCGGGGTTGAGCAGTTCTTC
>TRBJ2-3|-|TRBD2|TRBV11-2
CASSPLGGSRDTQYF
TGTGCCAGCAGCCCCCTTGGCGGGAGCCGCGATACGCAGTATTTT
>TRBJ2-1|many|-|TRBV6-1
CASSEPQYNYNEQFF
TGTGCCAGCAGTGAACCTCAGTACAACTACAATGAGCAGTTCTTC
>TRBJ2-5|few|TRBD2|TRBV19
CASSILAGFQETQYF
TGTGCCAGTAGTATACTAGCGGGGTTCCAAGAGACCCAGTACTTC
>TRBJ2-5|-|TRBD2|TRBV3-1
CASSPRTSTTSGETQYF
TGTGCCAGCAGCCCGAGGACTAGCACAACGTCAGGAGAGACCCAGTACTTC
>TRBJ2-7|-|-|TRBV12-3/TRBV12-4
CASSLALGRVTFYEQYF
TGTGCCAGCAGTTTGGCTTTGGGGAGAGTAACATTCTACGAGCAGTACTTC
>TRBJ2-4|once|TRBD1|TRBV19
CASRKGTGGIAKNIQYF
TGTGCCAGTAGAAAAGGGACAGGGGGCATAGCCAAAAACATTCAGTACTTC
>TRBJ2-5|few|-|TRBV20-1
CSASGSGETQYF
TGCAGTGCTAGCGGGAGTGGAGAGACCCAGTACTTC
>TRBJ2-7|once|-|TRBV19
CASSTGPSYAQYF
TGTGCCAGCAGTACAGGGCCGTCCTACGCGCAGTACTTC
>TRBJ2-3|-|-|TRBV7-9
CASSPEGGFDTDTQYF
TGTGCCAGCAGCCCCGAGGGCGGGTTCGACACAGATACGCAGTATTTT
>TRBJ2-3|-|TRBD2|TRBV4-1
CASSQRREGLASTDTQYF
TGCGCCAGCAGTCAACGGCGGGAGGGGTTGGCAAGCACAGATACGCAGTATTTT
>TRBJ2-1|once|TRBD2|TRBV20-1
CSAQTSGDSYNEQFF
TGCAGTGCCCAAACTAGCGGGGACTCCTACAATGAGCAGTTCTTC
>TRBJ2-4|few|TRBD2|TRBV13
CASSLGLAGAGKNIQYF
TGTGCCAGCAGCTTGGGACTAGCGGGAGCTGGCAAAAACATTCAGTACTTC
>TRBJ2-7|few|-|TRBV4-3
CASSQYQDYEQYF
TGCGCCAGCAGCCAATATCAGGACTACGAGCAGTACTTC
>TRBJ1-2|many|-|TRBV7-2
CASSSLTDFYGYTF
TGTGCCAGCAGCTCTTTGACAGATTTCTATGGCTACACCTTC
>TRBJ2-3|many|TRBD2|TRBV12-3/TRBV12-4
CASSTTSGYTDTQYF
TGTGCCAGCAGCACCACTAGCGGGTACACAGATACGCAGTATTTT
>TRBJ2-3|-|-|TRBV2
CASSESWGDTDTQYF
TGTGCCAGCAGTGAAAGTTGGGGGGACACAGATACGCAGTATTTT
>TRBJ2-5|-|TRBD2|TRBV5-4
CASSLAPPQLAGIQETQYF
TGTGCCAGCAGCTTGGCCCCCCCCCAACTAGCGGGAATACAAGAGACCCAGTACTTC
>TRBJ1-1|many|-|TRBV6-2/TRBV6-3
CASSYSGARAEAFF
TGTGCCAGCAGTTACTCGGGTGCAAGGGCAGAAGCTTTCTTT
>TRBJ1-2|many|-|TRBV5-1
CASSFNGDTNYGYTF
TGCGCCAGCAGCTTTAATGGAGATACTAACTATGGCTACACCTTC
>TRBJ2-5|-|TRBD1|TRBV28
CAESPDREGETQYF
TGTGCCGAGTCCCCGGACAGGGAAGGAGAGACCCAGTACTTC
>TRBJ2-3|few|TRBD2|TRBV7-9
CASSLVAGGSTDTQYF
TGTGCCAGCAGCTTAGTAGCGGGGGGAAGCACAGATACGCAGTATTTT
>TRBJ1-4|-|-|TRBV15
CATSRVPGGHDEKLFF
TGTGCCACCAGCAGAGTCCCCGGGGGGCACGACGAAAAACTGTTTTTT
>TRBJ2-7|many|TRBD2|TRBV27
CASSLGTSGFYEQYF
TGTGCCAGCAGCTTAGGGACTAGCGGATTCTACGAGCAGTACTTC
>TRBJ2-7|-|-|TRBV6-6
CASSYRSLAIYEQYF
TGTGCCAGCAGTTACCGCTCCCTGGCAATCTACGAGCAGTACTTC
>TRBJ2-5|-|-|TRBV24-1
CATSDAQETQYF
TGTGCCACCAGTGACGCCCAAGAGACCCAGTACTTC
>TRBJ2-5|-|TRBD2|TRBV30
CAWKGLAEETQYF
TGTGCCTGGAAAGGACTAGCGGAAGAGACCCAGTACTTC
>TRBJ2-1|few|-|TRBV6-5
CASIIKRAGAARSYNEQFF
TGTGCCAGCATCATCAAGCGGGCAGGGGCCGCGCGTTCCTACAATGAGCAGTTCTTC
>TRBJ2-1|-|-|TRBV6-6
CASTELSGYSEQFF
TGTGCCAGCACCGAACTGAGTGGATACAGTGAGCAGTTCTTC
>TRBJ2-7|-|-|TRBV12-3/TRBV12-4
CASSIRHGGYEQYF
TGTGCCAGCAGTATACGACATGGGGGGTACGAGCAGTACTTC
>TRBJ1-5|-|-|TRBV20-1
CSARLLNENSNQPQHF
TGCAGTGCTAGATTGTTGAACGAGAATAGCAATCAGCCCCAGCATTTT
>TRBJ2-7|many|-|TRBV29-1
CSVKKAYEQYF
TGCAGCGTTAAGAAAGCCTACGAGCAGTACTTC
>TRBJ2-7|-|-|TRBV6-6
CASSYPGGVGYEQYF
TGTGCCAGCAGTTACCCGGGGGGCGTCGGCTACGAGCAGTACTTC
>TRBJ2-7|many|-|TRBV29-1
CSVVRGYEQYF
TGCAGCGTGGTCAGGGGATACGAGCAGTACTTC
>TRBJ2-7|-|TRBD1|TRBV28
CASSTPDDRVSYEQYF
TGTGCCAGCAGTACTCCTGACGACAGGGTTTCCTACGAGCAGTACTTC
>TRBJ2-3|many|TRBD1|TRBV4-1
CASSQEDRESTDTQYF
TGCGCCAGCAGCCAAGAGGACAGGGAAAGCACAGATACGCAGTATTTT
>TRBJ2-7|many|-|TRBV4-3
CASSDTLQVSSSYEQYF
TGCGCCAGCAGCGACACGTTACAGGTTTCGAGCTCCTACGAGCAGTACTTC
>TRBJ2-7|-|-|TRBV5-4
CASSLRAGFFGGQYF
TGTGCCAGCAGCTTGCGGGCGGGTTTCTTTGGCGGGCAGTACTTC
>TRBJ2-7|many|-|TRBV2
CASSPRGRNHEQYF
TGTGCCAGCAGTCCCCGAGGGAGGAACCACGAGCAGTACTTC
>TRBJ2-7|-|-|TRBV5-1
CASSLLGRTDSSYEQYF
TGCGCCAGCAGCTTGCTTGGGCGAACGGATAGCTCCTACGAGCAGTACTTC
>TRBJ2-1|many|TRBD2|TRBV7-9
CASSTGTSNEQFF
TGTGCCAGCAGTACCGGGACTAGCAATGAGCAGTTCTTC
>TRBJ1-1|-|-|TRBV7-9
CASSLDLGMNTEAFF
TGTGCCAGCAGCTTAGATCTGGGCATGAACACTGAAGCTTTCTTT
>TRBJ2-7|-|TRBD1|TRBV5-6
CASSSNGQACEQYF
TGTGCCAGCAGCTCAAACGGACAGGCCTGCGAGCAGTACTTC